Given below is one T cell receptor (beta chain) in context. This CDR3 spans 17 amino acids. V was trimmed by 6 bases and J by 0 bases, leaving 15 bases between them. Germline assignment: CDR1 LNHDA and CDR2 SQIVND (reference sequence). TCRdb's table, derived via immunoSEQ multiplex PCR, lists solely in-frame clones and lacks some. The table has under 100,000 clones, over 90% seen once. The sample belongs to a study of control samples from healthy donors and cancer patients. The sample was blood. This chain links TRBV19 with TRBJ1-6; the D gene is possibly TRBD1 (6 bases). The clonotype comes from a woman younger than 45 in good health. Written as DNA, the CDR3 is TGTGCCAGTAGGGCACCGGGACACAGCTCCTATAATTCACCCCTCCACTTT. It is translated as CASRAPGHSSYNSPLHF. Combining the CDR3 with reference TRBV19 and TRBJ1-6 gives the whole variable domain DGGITQSPKYLFRKEGQNVTLSCEQNLNHDAMYWYRQDPGQGLRLIYYSQIVNDFQKGDIAEGYSVSREKKESFPLTVTSAQKNPTAFYLCASRAPGHSSYNSPLHFGNGTRLTVT.